These 5 T cell receptor beta chains came from one sample sequenced in a study of spatial heterogeneity in lung cancer (dated by TCRdb to about 2019). The library was obtained by 5' RACE. The sequencer was a NextSeq 500. TCRdb cleaned the public reads at Q25 with fastp, built clones with MiXCR and kept in-frame beta chains. Every entry covers one CDR3 protein and lists the most common genes and DNA from its rows. In this sample the table shows 20,000 to 30,000 distinct CDR3 sequences, around 10% of which occur a single time. Roughly 20% of the sample goes to the ten largest clones. Explained via the paper, the time point label denotes: blood at routine non-recurrence follow-up after resection. The source was PBMCs, collected at follow-up. Every receptor here comes from a male donor with early-stage non-small cell lung cancer.

In this sample, this clonotype turned up a few times. The V call is TRBV28, the J call TRBJ2-7; TRBD1 might be the D (5 bases). The CDR3 length is 15 residues. CDR1 is MDHEN, CDR2 SYDVKM, per germline. The V end was cut by 2 bases, the J end by 7 bases, with 18 bases between. CDR3 nucleotides: TGTGCCAGCAGTTTAACTGGCAGGGCCCTCGGAGAGCAGTACTTC. Its protein product is CASSLTGRALGEQYF.

Ten or more counts support this clonotype. The chain has TRBV12-3 or TRBV12-4 and TRBJ2-5; D is unclear. The CDR3 consists of 11 residues. Trimming removed 3 bases from V and 5 bases from J, with 4 bases in between. CDR3 sequence: CASSFMETQYF. For the CDR3, the DNA is TGTGCCAGCAGTTTTATGGAGACCCAGTACTTC.

Ten or more counts support this clonotype. This sequence joins TRBV19 and TRBJ1-1, with 8 nucleotides matching TRBD1. This CDR3 contains 15 residues. The V gene's germline CDR1 is LNHDA and CDR2 SQIVND (reference sequence). The trim removed 4 bases at V and 5 bases at J, leaving 9 bases unmatched. The CDR3 loop is CASSSDRGSGTEAFF. The CDR3 DNA sequence: TGTGCCAGTAGTAGCGACAGGGGAAGCGGAACTGAAGCTTTCTTT.

The chain has TRBV27 and TRBJ2-7; D possibly corresponds to TRBD1 (6 bases). Per the germline V gene, CDR1 is MNHEY and CDR2 is SMNVEV (reference sequence). Trimming took 10 bases from V and 3 from J, leaving 22 bases between them. The CDR3 contains 15 residues. CDR3 sequence reads: CATSKRTEGDYEQYF. The DNA of the CDR3 is TGTGCCACCTCGAAGAGGACAGAAGGTGACTACGAGCAGTACTTC.

This chain connects TRBV10-3 to TRBJ2-7; 8 bases align to TRBD2. The germline gives CDR1 ENHRY, CDR2 SYGVKD. The CDR3 consists of 14 residues. The V and J ends lost 4 bases and 2 bases, in that order; junction bases with no gene match: 4. CDR3 DNA: TGTGCCATCAGTGCGCGCGGGGGGACCTACGAGCAGTACTTC. Residues: CAISARGGTYEQYF.